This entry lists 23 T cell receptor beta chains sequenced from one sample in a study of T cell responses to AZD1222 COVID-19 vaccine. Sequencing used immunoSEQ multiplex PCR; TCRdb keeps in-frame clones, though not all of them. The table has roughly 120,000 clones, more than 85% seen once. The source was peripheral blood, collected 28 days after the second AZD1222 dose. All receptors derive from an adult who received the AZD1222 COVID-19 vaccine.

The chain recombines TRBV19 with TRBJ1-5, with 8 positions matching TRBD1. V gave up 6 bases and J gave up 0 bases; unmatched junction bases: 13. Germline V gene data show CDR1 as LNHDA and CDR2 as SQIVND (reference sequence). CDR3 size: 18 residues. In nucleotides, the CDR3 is TGTGCCAGTAGGCAAGGACAGGGAGGTTTGGTTAGCAATCAGCCCCAGCATTTT. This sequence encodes CASRQGQGGLVSNQPQHF.

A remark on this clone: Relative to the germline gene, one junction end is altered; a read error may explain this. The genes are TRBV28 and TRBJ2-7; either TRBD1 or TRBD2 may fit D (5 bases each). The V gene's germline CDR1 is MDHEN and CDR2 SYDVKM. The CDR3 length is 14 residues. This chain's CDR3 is CASRKGTGGSRWNF. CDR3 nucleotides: TGTGCCAGCAGGAAGGGCACAGGAGGTTCTCGTTGGAACTTC. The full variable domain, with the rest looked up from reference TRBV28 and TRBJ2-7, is DVKVTQSSRYLVKRTGEKVFLECVQDMDHENMFWYRQDPGLGLRLIYFSYDVKMKEKGDIPEGYSVSREKKERFSLILESASTNQTSMYLCASRKGTGGSRWNFGPGTRLTVT.

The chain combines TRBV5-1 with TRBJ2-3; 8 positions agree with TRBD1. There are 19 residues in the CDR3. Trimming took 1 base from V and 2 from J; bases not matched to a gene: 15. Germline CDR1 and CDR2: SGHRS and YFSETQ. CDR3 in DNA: TGCGCCAGCAGCTTGAGTGGGACAGGAGATTGGCGACACACAGATACGCAGTATTTT. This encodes CASSLSGTGDWRHTDTQYF.

In DNA form, the CDR3 reads TGTGCCAGCTCACCACGGGACAACTTTCTAACTAGCACAGATACGCAGTATTTT. As protein: CASSPRDNFLTSTDTQYF. J is TRBJ2-3 and V is TRBV18; the D gene is possibly TRBD1 (6 bases). The V gene lost 1 base and the J gene lost 0 bases, with 17 bases spanning the gap. Looked up from germline, CDR1 is KGHSH and CDR2 is LQKENI. This CDR3 is built from 18 residues.

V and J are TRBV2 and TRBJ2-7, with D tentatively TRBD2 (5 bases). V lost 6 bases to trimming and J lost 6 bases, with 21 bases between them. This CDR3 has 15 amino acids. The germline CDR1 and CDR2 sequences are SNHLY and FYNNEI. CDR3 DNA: TGTGCCAGCAGCCCTAGGACGGCGCCTGCGGGCGAGCAGTACTTC. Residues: CASSPRTAPAGEQYF.

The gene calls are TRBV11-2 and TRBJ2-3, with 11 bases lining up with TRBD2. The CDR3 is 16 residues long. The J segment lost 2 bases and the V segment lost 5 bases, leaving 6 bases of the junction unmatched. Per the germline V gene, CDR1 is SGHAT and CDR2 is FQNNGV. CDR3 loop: CASSRNSGGATDTQYF. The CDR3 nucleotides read TGTGCCAGCAGCCGCAATAGCGGGGGGGCCACAGATACGCAGTATTTT.

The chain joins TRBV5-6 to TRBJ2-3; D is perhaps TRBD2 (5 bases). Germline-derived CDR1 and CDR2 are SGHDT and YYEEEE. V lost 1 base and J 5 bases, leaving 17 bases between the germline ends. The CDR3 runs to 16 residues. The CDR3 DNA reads TGTGCCAGCAGCTTGCTACCTAGCAAGTGTGGAGATACGCAGTATTTT. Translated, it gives CASSLLPSKCGDTQYF.

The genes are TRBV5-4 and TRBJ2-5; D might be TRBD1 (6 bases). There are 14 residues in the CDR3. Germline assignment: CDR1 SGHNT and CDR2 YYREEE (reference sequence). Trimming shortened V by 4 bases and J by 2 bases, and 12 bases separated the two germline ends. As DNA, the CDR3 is TGTGCCAGCAGCGTACCCGGGACACAAGAGACCCAGTACTTC. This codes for CASSVPGTQETQYF. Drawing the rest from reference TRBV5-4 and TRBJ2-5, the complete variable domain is ETGVTQSPTHLIKTRGQQVTLRCSSQSGHNTVSWYQQALGQGPQFIFQYYREEENGRGNFPPRFSGLQFPNYSSELNVNALELDDSALYLCASSVPGTQETQYFGPGTRLLVL.

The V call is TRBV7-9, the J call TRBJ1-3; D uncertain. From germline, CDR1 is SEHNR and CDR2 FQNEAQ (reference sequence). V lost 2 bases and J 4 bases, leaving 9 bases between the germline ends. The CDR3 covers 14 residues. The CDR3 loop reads CASSLPRVGNTIYF. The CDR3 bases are TGTGCCAGCAGCTTACCCCGGGTAGGAAACACCATATATTTT.

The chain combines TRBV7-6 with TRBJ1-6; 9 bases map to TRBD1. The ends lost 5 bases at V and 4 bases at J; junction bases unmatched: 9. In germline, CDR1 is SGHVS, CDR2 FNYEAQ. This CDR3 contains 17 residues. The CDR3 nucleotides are TGTGCCAGCAGCCCTATTATCGGGACAGGGTATAATTCACCCCTCCACTTT. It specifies CASSPIIGTGYNSPLHF.

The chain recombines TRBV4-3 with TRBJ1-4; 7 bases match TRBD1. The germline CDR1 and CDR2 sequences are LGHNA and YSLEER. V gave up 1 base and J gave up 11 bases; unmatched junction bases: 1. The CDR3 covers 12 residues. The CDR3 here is CASSQAGGKLFF. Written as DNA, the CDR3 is TGCGCCAGCAGCCAAGCAGGGGGGAAACTGTTTTTT.

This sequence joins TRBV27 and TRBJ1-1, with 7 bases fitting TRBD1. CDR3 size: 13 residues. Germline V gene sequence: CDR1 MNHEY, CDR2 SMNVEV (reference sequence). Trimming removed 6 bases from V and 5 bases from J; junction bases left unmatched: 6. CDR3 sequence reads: CASRPTGETEAFF. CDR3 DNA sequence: TGTGCCAGCAGACCCACAGGGGAAACTGAAGCTTTCTTT.

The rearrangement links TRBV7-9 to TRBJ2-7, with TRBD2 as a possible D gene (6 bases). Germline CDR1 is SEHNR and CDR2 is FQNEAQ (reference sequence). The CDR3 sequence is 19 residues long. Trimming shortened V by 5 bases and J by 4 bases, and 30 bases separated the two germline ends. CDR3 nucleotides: TGTGCCAGCAGCCCCCTGCCGGGACTTACAAGACCTCAACAATACGAGCAGTACTTC. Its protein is CASSPLPGLTRPQQYEQYF.

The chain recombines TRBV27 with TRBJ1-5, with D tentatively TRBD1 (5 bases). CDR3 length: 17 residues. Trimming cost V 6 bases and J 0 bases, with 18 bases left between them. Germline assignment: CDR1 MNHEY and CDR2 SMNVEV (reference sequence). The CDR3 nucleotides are TGTGCCAGCAGCGGCGGTTGGGGGAGGGATAGCAATCAGCCCCAGCATTTT. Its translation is CASSGGWGRDSNQPQHF.

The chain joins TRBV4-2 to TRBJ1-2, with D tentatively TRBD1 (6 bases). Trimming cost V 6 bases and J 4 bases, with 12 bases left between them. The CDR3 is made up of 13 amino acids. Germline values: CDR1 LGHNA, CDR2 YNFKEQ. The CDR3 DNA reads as TGTGCCAGCAGACGGGACACGAGCTATGGCTACACCTTC. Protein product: CASRRDTSYGYTF.

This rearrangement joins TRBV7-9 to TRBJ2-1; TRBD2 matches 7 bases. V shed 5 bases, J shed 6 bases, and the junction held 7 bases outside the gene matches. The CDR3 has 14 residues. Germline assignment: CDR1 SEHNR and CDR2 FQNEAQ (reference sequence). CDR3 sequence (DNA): TGTGCCAGCAGCCCGTTGGCGGGGGTCAATGAGCAGTTCTTC. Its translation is CASSPLAGVNEQFF.

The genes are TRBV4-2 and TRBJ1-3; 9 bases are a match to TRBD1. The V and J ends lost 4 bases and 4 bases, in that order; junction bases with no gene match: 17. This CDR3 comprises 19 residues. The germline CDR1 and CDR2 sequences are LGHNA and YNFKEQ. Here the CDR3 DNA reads TGTGCCAGCAGCCGAAGGGTAGTGGTACAGGGGGCTGGAGGAAACACCATATATTTT. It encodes CASSRRVVVQGAGGNTIYF.

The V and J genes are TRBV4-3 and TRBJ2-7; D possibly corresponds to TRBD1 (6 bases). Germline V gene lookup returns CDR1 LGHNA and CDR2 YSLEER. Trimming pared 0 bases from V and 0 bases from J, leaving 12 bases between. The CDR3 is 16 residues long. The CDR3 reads CASSQDPDRLSYEQYF. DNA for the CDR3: TGCGCCAGCAGCCAAGACCCGGACAGACTCTCCTACGAGCAGTACTTC.

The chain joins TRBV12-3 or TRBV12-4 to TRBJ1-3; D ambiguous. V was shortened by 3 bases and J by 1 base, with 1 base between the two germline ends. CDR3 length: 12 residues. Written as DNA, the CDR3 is TGTGCCAGCAGTTTTTCTGGAAACACCATATATTTT. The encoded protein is CASSFSGNTIYF.

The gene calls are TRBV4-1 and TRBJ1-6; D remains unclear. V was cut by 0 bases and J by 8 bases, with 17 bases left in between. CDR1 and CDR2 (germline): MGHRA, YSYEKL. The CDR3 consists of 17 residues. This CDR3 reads CASSQEFPSRIDSPLHF. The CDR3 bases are TGCGCCAGCAGCCAAGAATTCCCGAGTCGGATTGATTCACCCCTCCACTTT.

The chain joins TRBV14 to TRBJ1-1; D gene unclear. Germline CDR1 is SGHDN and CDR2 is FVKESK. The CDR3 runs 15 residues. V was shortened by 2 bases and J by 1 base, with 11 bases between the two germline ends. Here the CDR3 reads CASSQKHGGNTEAFF. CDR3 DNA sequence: TGTGCCAGCAGCCAAAAGCATGGTGGGAACACTGAAGCTTTCTTT.

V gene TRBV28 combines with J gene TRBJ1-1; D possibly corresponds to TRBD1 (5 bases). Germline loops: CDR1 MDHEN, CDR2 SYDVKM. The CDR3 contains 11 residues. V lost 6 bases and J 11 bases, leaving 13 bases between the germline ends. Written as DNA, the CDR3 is TGTGCCAGCAGGGGGGACCTGCGCGCTTTCTTT. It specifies CASRGDLRAFF.

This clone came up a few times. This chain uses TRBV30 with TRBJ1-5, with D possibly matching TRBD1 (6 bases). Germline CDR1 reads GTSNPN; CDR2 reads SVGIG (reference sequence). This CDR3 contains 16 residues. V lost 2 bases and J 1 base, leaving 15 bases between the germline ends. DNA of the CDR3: TGTGCCTGGAGTCGAGAGGGGGGGGCGAGCAATCAGCCCCAGCATTTT. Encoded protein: CAWSREGGASNQPQHF. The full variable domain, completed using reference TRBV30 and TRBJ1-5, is SQTIHQWPATLVQPVGSPLSLECTVEGTSNPNLYWYRQAAGRGLQLLFYSVGIGQISSEVPQNLSASRPQDRQFILSSKKLLLSDSGFYLCAWSREGGASNQPQHFGDGTRLSIL.